The present T cell receptor beta chain was sequenced within a study of glioma-infiltrating T cells after dendritic cell vaccination. Across the whole study: Patients had newly diagnosed or recurrent glioblastoma and received dendritic cell vaccines.

Before vaccination, two weeks after the third vaccination, and at progression, PBMC were collected. The PCR used 60 V beta and 13 J beta primers. Clones were sequenced by immunoSEQ multiplex PCR, and TCRdb holds only the in-frame ones, with some missing. The sample lists about 64,000 clones, 82% seen once, with 9.2% in the top ten. A word on this clone: Antigen: not known.

Broader study findings: Patients with more pretreatment TILs had longer time to progression and survival.

The sample consisted of blood, taken before dendritic cell vaccination. This receptor was taken from a human donor with glioblastoma.

CDR3 DNA sequence: TGTGCCAGCAGCAAAAGCGGGGGGGCGGCCGGGGAGCTGTTTTTT. Translation: CASSKSGGAAGELFF. This chain uses TRBV7-8 with TRBJ2-2, with 10 bases lining up with TRBD2. This CDR3 contains 15 residues. Trimming at V came to 5 bases and at J to 6 bases, leaving 6 bases not matched to a gene. The germline V gene encodes CDR1 SGHVS and CDR2 FQNEAQ.